This T cell receptor (beta chain) was recovered during a study of metastatic and nonmetastatic thyroid tumors. This clone was observed at least ten times. Thyroid surgery was performed in patients who had received no treatment beforehand. V lost 6 bases and J lost 0, with 12 bases in between. Germline V CDR1 and CDR2: ENHRY, SYGVKD. The CDR3 extends over 15 amino acids. From the PCR reads, TCRdb re-called clones with MiXCR. The data show 20,000 to 30,000 clones, about 20% seen once. The source of this sequence is a female donor with papillary thyroid cancer or a benign thyroid nodule (not recorded which). Some clones in this sample may be carry-over from other donors' samples. The gene calls are TRBV10-3 and TRBJ1-3; the D gene is possibly TRBD1 (6 bases). The sequencing input was blood. Here the CDR3 reads CAISTGFFSGNTIYF. In nucleotides, the CDR3 is TGTGCCATCAGCACAGGGTTTTTCTCTGGAAACACCATATATTTT.